The entry that follows covers one T cell receptor (beta chain) sequence. This clone was recorded only once. There is no known antigen for this receptor. No per-base quality is available; no much larger clone lies one base away. Receptor amplification or capture employed the immunoSEQ multiplex PCR assay. For the multiplex PCR, a mixture combining 60 forward primers for TCR Vbeta segments and 13 reverse primers for TCR Jbeta segments was used. Amplification of the CDR3 region of rearranged TCR beta genes was performed with a multiplex PCR assay on genomic DNA. Amplified TCR beta libraries were sequenced as 87-base-pair reads on the Illumina HiSeq System. On the study's bioinformatics: A later analysis counted 65 million to 90 million unique TCR beta chains across the 650 to 700 repertoires, and some 11 million of these chains were shared by at least two donors. A nearest-neighbor algorithm error-corrected the raw reads and collapsed the reads into unique sequences, merging closely related sequences to remove PCR and sequencing errors. V, D and J gene segments were assigned by aligning CDR3 sequences to IMGT reference sequences. For a sequence to be retained, a match of at least six nucleotides was required to both a V gene segment and a J gene segment. Rearrangements were classified as productive when the CDR3 lacked stop codons and remained in frame with V and J, and all other rearrangements were classified as non-productive. CDR3 was defined according to IMGT convention as the region running from the second conserved V-encoded cysteine to the conserved J-encoded phenylalanine. Sequences without an unambiguous match to a single V gene segment were excluded from the earlier analysis of about 600 of the donors. In an earlier analysis of 587 of the donors, V segments were called functional above 56.7% productive rearrangements and were called segregating when the between-donor standard deviation exceeded 5%. A statistical classification framework was built to diagnose cytomegalovirus status from the catalog of TCR beta chain sequences. In a later analysis, TCR nucleotide sequences were compared against IMGT/GENE-DB human TR gene sequences so that V and J genes could be assigned. A later analysis assigned CDR3 sequences and most-parsimonious VDJ recombination scenarios with the TCRdist pipeline. A later analysis defined each TCR beta chain by its CDR3 amino acid sequence plus V-gene family, and excluded reads lacking a unique V-gene family. As a way to deal with suspected cross-contamination and a sequencing artifact, a later analysis dropped 592 nucleotide sequences that were highly shared and had low generation probability. For each public chain, a later analysis derived a clonal expansion index from normalized ranks of inferred template counts within each repertoire. In a later analysis, generation probabilities were computed with a VDJ recombination model fitted to out-of-frame rearrangements, and the resulting probabilities were checked against IGoR. In a later analysis, TCR-TCR, TCR-HLA and TCR-CMV co-occurrence was scored with hypergeometric tests, and a repertoire-size bias correction was applied to TCR pairs. In a later analysis, false discovery rates were estimated by permuting HLA or CMV assignments 20 times. In a later analysis, co-occurring TCRs were grouped using DBSCAN, with TCRdist sequence similarity added in when clustering inside HLA-allele-positive subsets. Co-occurrence clustering excluded repertoires with fewer than 30,000 or more than 120,000 public chains, plus five with anomalous nucleotide sharing. TCRdb obtained this table from immuneACCESS and retained in-frame rearrangements with V and J assigned. These tables miss some clones; where compared with another copy, unresolved V genes account for less than half of the shortfall, and the remainder is unexplained. D and trimming were read from the DNA, whereas the V and J calls and clone size are those reported in that table. In all, the sample holds a few hundred thousand clones, and about nine tenths of those were seen once. The ten largest make up 1.7% of the sample.

Trimming removed 0 bases from V and 0 bases from J, leaving 15 bases between the germline ends. The CDR3 contains 17 residues, cysteine and phenylalanine counted. The only DNA kept is the CDR3, 51 bases in frame from the first base. Per the germline V gene (reference sequence), SGHNT is the CDR1 and YYREEE is the CDR2. The cohort was made up of 650 to 700 healthy bone marrow donors. Cohort members were all nominally healthy when sampled, although unrecorded immune exposures were likely present. The donor was CMV seronegative and belonged to the group of 352 seronegative cohort members. A peripheral blood sample was collected from each donor, and TCR beta sequencing was performed on peripheral blood mononuclear cells. The Qiagen DNeasy Blood Extraction Kit was used to extract genomic DNA from the blood cell samples. This record comes from a study of cytomegalovirus exposure and HLA in healthy donors (dated 2017 in TCRdb). For the study in its entirety: An earlier analysis of under 600 of the donors reported about 250 Gb of sequence data and more than 90 million unique TCR beta sequences from 150 million to 200 million T cells. A handful of DR-DQ haplotypes were treated as single units for association and clustering because of strong linkage in the cohort. Every discovery cohort repertoire had been produced on one sequencing platform. An earlier analysis of several hundred of the donors applied high-throughput TCR beta sequencing to assess whether each TCR beta V gene segment acted as functional or pseudogenic. Class I and class II HLA loci were covered by the typing at four-digit resolution. An early release that covered 500 to 800 HLA-typed donors contained approximately 290 gigabases of sequencing data and 75 million to 100 million unique TCR sequences. On average, roughly 240,000 unique TCR beta nucleotide sequences were sequenced per donor among fewer than 500 genotyped donors of the cohort, with roughly 18% of those sequences being non-productive. The T cell repertoires of 666 subjects were profiled by immunosequencing and related to cytomegalovirus serostatus. The number of typed donors differed by locus: about 620-640 for A, B, C, DRB1 and DQB1; some 500 for DQA1; 606 for DPA1; and about 450 for DPB1. The later analysis used no new phenotypic data to find candidate immune exposures, relying instead on TCR beta sequences and their occurrence across donors. Of the roughly 410 genotyped donors, roughly 80% were placed in the genetic ancestry cluster associated with self-reported Caucasian donors. A later analysis re-examined previously published TCR beta repertoires from around 670 donors and added high-resolution HLA genotyping to investigate patterns of TCR occurrence. The study aimed to test whether cataloging public T cell receptors could reveal signatures of past pathogen exposure. Donor age, sex, ethnicity and CMV serostatus were compiled alongside the repertoire data. The study combined high-throughput TCR immunosequencing, statistical association of individual TCRs with disease status, and machine learning to predict cytomegalovirus infection status. A separate validation cohort of 100 to 150 different subjects was used in addition to the roughly 700-subject first cohort. A later genetic analysis took genome-wide SNP genotypes for about three fifths of the 666 donors and used that subset as a discovery cohort.

What the research found in general, with its limitations: An association between a missense DCLRE1C variant and V-gene and J-gene trimming of TCR beta chains was found in a later genetic analysis and replicated in an independent cohort. A few of the identified cytomegalovirus-associated TCR beta chains were confirmed in vitro to be specific for cytomegalovirus antigens. According to a later analysis, parvovirus B19, influenza, CMV and Epstein-Barr virus appeared linked to several top co-occurrence clusters. Roughly uniform sequencing depth across donors was assumed in presence/absence analyses, although this assumption may not hold. In a later genetic analysis, fewer N-insertions in productive TCRs were reported among donors in an Asian-associated ancestry cluster than the approximately 670-donor mean. The sequencing pipeline was judged likely to have produced a cluster of highly shared sequence variants as a technical artifact. Most TCR sequences were observed very rarely across donors, whereas some public TCRs were present in many individuals. According to the authors, the approach could potentially be generalized to other disease states and immunological phenotypes. In both the original and validation cohorts, the classifier was reported to diagnose cytomegalovirus status with high specificity and sensitivity. Because HLA typing was missing for some donors at each locus, association tests included only the typed subset. The earlier analysis of approximately 560 of the donors excluded roughly 17 rarely observed V segments, including chromosome 9 orphons, because counts were too low. At a false discovery rate of 0.05, a later analysis linked 16,000 or so TCR beta sequences to specific HLA alleles. In this cohort, only TCR beta chains were sequenced, and detectable features were limited by the absence of alpha or paired-chain data. Some IMGT-functional V segments, including TRBV6-2 and TRBV6-3, could not be distinguished by the 87-base-pair reads and were therefore excluded. Assigning TCR associations to individual alleles was difficult when HLA alleles, especially DR and DQ, strongly co-occurred. According to a later analysis, TCR association rates differed among HLA loci, with DRB1 alleles showing the most associated TCRs and HLA-C alleles showing the fewest. Broadly in line with IMGT annotations, most TCR beta V segments showed up in productive rearrangements about 87% or about 30% of the time in an earlier analysis of a few hundred of the donors. Linkage disequilibrium might explain the correlated functional status among segregating V segments, but an unknown experimental factor could not be excluded. A further reported finding was that TCR beta sequences accurately predicted the HLA-A and HLA-B alleles for most subjects in the first cohort. In the study, some 160 TCR beta chains were listed as associated with cytomegalovirus. In a later analysis, HLA-associated TCR beta chains showed more clonal expansion and lower generation probabilities than non-associated chains that were equally common. A later analysis found that most CMV-associated TCR beta chains appeared HLA-restricted, with HLA associations seemingly driven largely by CMV exposure. CMV serostatus was the only immune exposure information available for the cohort.

The sequencing input was PBMCs. Recombination connected TRBV5-4 to TRBJ1-1, with no confident D gene call. This receptor was identified in a girl aged 2 to 10 in good health and CMV-seronegative. The sequenced DNA: TGTGCCAGCAGCTTGGCCTTGGGCAGCCCCATGAACACTGAAGCTTTCTTT. It encodes CASSLALGSPMNTEAFF.